This is a list of T cell receptor beta chains from one sample in a study of cytomegalovirus exposure and HLA in healthy donors. The repertoire was sequenced with immunoSEQ multiplex PCR; TCRdb's copy has only in-frame clones and lacks some. The sample includes about 67,000 clones. The sample was PBMCs. The source is a woman in her thirties or forties in good health and CMV-seropositive. Both conserved end residues are trimmed from each CDR3.

ASRAGNQPQH TRBJ1-5 TRBV2
ASSLLGLSFRGAYEQY TRBJ2-7 TRBV13
ASSLGIRQAGVKVNEQF TRBJ2-1 TRBV5-1
ASGRTGSSYEQY TRBJ2-7 TRBV19
ASSPRTGFIYEQY TRBJ2-7 TRBV19
ASNSGPTDTQY TRBJ2-3 TRBV5-1
ASRPTQVLNQPQH TRBJ1-5 TRBV6-5
ASGIPGDAKNIQY TRBJ2-4 TRBV28
ASSRELGAYNEQF TRBJ2-1 TRBV5-6
ASSFGGLSPSNQPQH TRBJ1-5 TRBV5-6
ASSLDGAGQGATNEQF TRBJ2-1 TRBV11-3
ASNAPSGKLF TRBJ2-2 TRBV28
ASSIQGQGGELF TRBJ2-2 TRBV9
ASSYGPLAGFEQF TRBJ2-1 TRBV6-6
ASTRDYYTDTQY TRBJ2-3 TRBV5-1
ASSPGLAGGLDQETQY TRBJ2-5 TRBV5-6
ASSETPISGNTIY TRBJ1-3 TRBV9
ASSLDGLAGETQY TRBJ2-5 TRBV11-2
ASTQDRPPEGYT TRBJ1-2 TRBV19
ASSLASGTDTQY TRBJ2-3 TRBV5-1
AGRAGVLDTQY TRBJ2-3 TRBV2
ASSLEAGGYEQY TRBJ2-7 TRBV28
ASSPPLAGEVYEQY TRBJ2-7 TRBV23-1
ASSLDRVYGYT TRBJ1-2 TRBV5-1
ASSYRQGRNEKLF TRBJ1-4 TRBV19
ASSHTGDSRYGYT TRBJ1-2 TRBV9
ASSPRVSMNTEAF TRBJ1-1 TRBV18
ASSVESPGQMNTEAF TRBJ1-1 TRBV9
ASSLGTGETDTQY TRBJ2-3 TRBV11-3
ASSSGRETGELF TRBJ2-2 TRBV19
AITPDRAASDTQY TRBJ2-3 TRBV10-3
ASSSRSGETQY TRBJ2-5 TRBV10-1
ARSFPGTGFSYEQY TRBJ2-7 TRBV5-3
SVTGTGDEKLF TRBJ1-4 TRBV29-1
ASPRQGDGENGYT TRBJ1-2 TRBV6-1
ASSPDRTSYEQY . TRBV6-1
ASSLETGRTDTQY TRBJ2-3 TRBV7-6
SVEGAGDYGYT TRBJ1-2 TRBV29-1
ASSSTRFTGELF TRBJ2-2 TRBV11-3
ASSTGDTQY TRBJ2-3 TRBV5-1
ASSETSGVADTQY TRBJ2-3 TRBV6-4
AWSVLGGITDTQY TRBJ2-3 TRBV30
ASSLSRHRVDTEAF TRBJ1-1 TRBV27
ASTNSGPSSYNSPLH TRBJ1-6 TRBV2
ASSFGISSGEQY TRBJ2-7 TRBV28
ASSRGGSGYTEAF TRBJ1-1 TRBV7-9
AIGPGQGMGEKLF TRBJ1-4 TRBV10-3
ASSLPPDRPFYGYT TRBJ1-2 TRBV28
ASSLGGTGLSYT TRBJ1-2 TRBV7-9
ASSPAGRNQPQH TRBJ1-5 TRBV18
ASRSPGQGAGGYT TRBJ1-2 TRBV5-1
ASSISAGKGANVLT TRBJ2-6 TRBV19
ASRLPGLTDTQY TRBJ2-3 TRBV28
ASSWTSRNNEQF TRBJ2-1 TRBV2
ASSPHLRVVKYEQY TRBJ2-7 TRBV27